A selection of T cell receptor beta chains follows, all from one sample in a study of lymphopenia after photon versus proton radiotherapy. Sequenced by immunoSEQ multiplex PCR; TCRdb stores in-frame clones only, minus some. The sample lists roughly 57,000 clones, about 83% seen once, with 29% in the top ten. Material: peripheral blood, obtained from a patient treated with photon-based radiotherapy. The receptors derive from a man over 45 with gastric cancer. CDR3s leave out the opening cysteine and the closing phenylalanine or tryptophan.

TRBV5-1	TRBJ2-2	13	ASSLQVSNTGELF
TRBV6-4	TRBJ1-1	11	ASSDSLSTEAF
TRBV5-6	TRBJ2-3	14	ASSLPGTGGIDTQY
TRBV11-1	TRBJ2-2	14	ASSITGVANTGELF
TRBV27	TRBJ2-7	12	ASSPSGREYEQY
TRBV21-1	TRBJ2-2	13	ASSKWTGNTGELF
TRBV2	TRBJ2-5	14	ASKGTSGNYQETQY
TRBV6-5	TRBJ2-2	12	ASRYWRETGELF
TRBV5-6	TRBJ2-7	13	ASTHLGGGSYEQY
TRBV9	TRBJ2-2	14	ASSVGAGGPPGELF
TRBV18	TRBJ2-2	14	ASSPKTGGGTGELF
TRBV5-6	TRBJ1-4	11	ASSRTANEKLF
TRBV11-2	TRBJ2-7	11	ASSRSGTYEQY
TRBV5-1	TRBJ2-7	13	ASSFNRDRGHEQY
TRBV4-3	TRBJ2-4	15	ASSLLPGASPQNIQY
TRBV7-2	TRBJ1-3	14	ASSRWSQSSGNTIY
TRBV28	TRBJ1-5	13	ASSPRTGRPVGGH
TRBV30	TRBJ2-1	9	AWSADRSPI
TRBV9	TRBJ1-5	14	ASSAGPGYSNQPQH
TRBV11-2	TRBJ1-2	12	ASSFAGAGYGYT
TRBV2	TRBJ2-3	14	ASRTKPDRPTDTQY
TRBV19	TRBJ1-3	15	ASSMSDWGRLGNTIY
TRBV28	TRBJ1-5	12	ASRRQGANQPQH
TRBV12-5	TRBJ2-1	19	ASGLTLKRVAGVSSYNEQF
TRBV2	TRBJ1-3	12	ASGSWVEGNTIY
TRBV2	TRBJ1-1	11	ASRAGPNTEAF
TRBV5-1	TRBJ2-2	12	ASSWGQGTGELF
TRBV11-2	TRBJ2-1	13	ASRRTSGSIDEQF
TRBV2	TRBJ1-2	11	ASRGQGTGGYT
TRBV6-5	TRBJ2-6	12	ASSRLHGANVLT
TRBV6-5	TRBJ1-3	14	ASSYSRAFSGNTIY
TRBV7-2	TRBJ1-2	12	ASSLAVSNYGYT
TRBV10-3	TRBJ1-5	12	AISEQGSNQPQH
TRBV5-4	TRBJ2-2	15	ASSSVSGTSGPGELF
TRBV7-7	TRBJ2-2	12	ASRGQGGTGELF
TRBV19	TRBJ1-6	12	ASSTRRRDSPLH
TRBV10-1	TRBJ2-3	12	ASSESRGADTQY
TRBV18	TRBJ1-4	12	ASSDVGTSEKLF
TRBV30	TRBJ2-7	9	AWSVQYEQY
TRBV18	TRBJ2-1	12	ASSPRDAYNEQF
TRBV25-1	TRBJ1-2	14	ASSEGGRVLNYGYT
TRBV29-1	TRBJ2-7	12	SVEIPGRKYEQY
TRBV5-1	TRBJ2-7	12	ASSRTDFSYEQY
TRBV6-1	TRBJ2-3	12	ASSVRTGRDTQY
TRBV30	TRBJ2-5	13	AWGGGTGSSETQY
TRBV5-6	TRBJ2-6	12	ASSLESGANVLT
TRBV5-8	TRBJ2-1	14	ASSLARIAGGNEQF
TRBV19	TRBJ2-2	12	ASRGDRGTGELF
TRBV4-2	TRBJ2-7	13	ASSPGATGDHEQY
TRBV5-1	TRBJ2-5	14	ASSPYWQQAQETQY
TRBV19	TRBJ1-5	14	ASRAVRYISNQPQH
TRBV5-4	TRBJ1-2	12	ASSRQGLNYGYT